Each of the 30 T cell receptor beta chains below was sequenced from the same sample in a study of T cells in Graves' hyperthyroidism and ophthalmopathy (dated by TCRdb to about 2019). The method behind the library was multiplex PCR. Sequencing relied on an Illumina HiSeq 2000. The TCR beta CDR3 regions were amplified from the RNA transcripts. The TCR CDR3 was subjected to a first round of RT-PCR using the HTBI primer set and the Qiagen OneStep RT-PCR kit. The public reads were reprocessed in TCRdb via fastp at Q25 and MiXCR, keeping in-frame beta chains. Each entry is one CDR3 protein sequence, shown with its most common DNA and genes. The sample includes around 260,000 distinct CDR3 sequences, with around 25% observed a single time. 25% to 30% of the sample is in the top ten clones. The sequenced sample was blood. The receptors here all came from a man aged 35-49 years with Graves' hyperthyroidism that later progressed to Graves' ophthalmopathy.

There are many counts of this clonotype. This chain uses TRBV10-3 with TRBJ2-7; maybe TRBD2 (5 bases). Germline V gives CDR1 ENHRY, CDR2 SYGVKD. V shed 0 bases and J shed 4 bases, with 10 bases lying between them. This CDR3 spans 14 amino acids. The DNA for the CDR3 is TGTGCCATCAGTGAGTCAACCCGCGGGTACGAGCAGTACTTC. Translated: CAISESTRGYEQYF.

The sample holds many counts of this clonotype. This chain joins TRBV24-1 and TRBJ1-2, with D unresolved. CDR3 length: 12 amino acids. Germline V lookup: CDR1 KGHDR, CDR2 SFDVKD. The V and J ends lost 4 bases and 4 bases respectively, with 6 bases between them. The CDR3 loop is CATSDAVYGYTF. The CDR3 nucleotides read TGTGCCACCAGTGACGCTGTCTATGGCTACACCTTC.

This clonotype appeared many times. The chain joins TRBV29-1 to TRBJ2-7; D uncertain. V was pared by 2 bases and J by 1 base, with 9 bases between. The germline V gene has CDR1 SQVTM and CDR2 ANQGSEA. The CDR3 totals 13 residues. For the CDR3, the DNA is TGCAGCGTTGAAATAGGGTTTTCCTACGAGCAGTACTTC. The encoded protein is CSVEIGFSYEQYF.

In nucleotides, the CDR3 is TGTGCCAGCAGGGACCCGGGGGACAATGAGCAGTTCTTC. It codes for CASRDPGDNEQFF. J is TRBJ2-1 and V is TRBV2; D possibly corresponds to TRBD2 (6 bases). The CDR3 is made up of 13 amino acids. The V gene's germline CDR1 is SNHLY and CDR2 FYNNEI. Trimming took 6 bases from V and 5 from J, leaving 11 bases between them.

This clonotype was recorded a few times. The CDR3 DNA reads TGCGCCAGCAGCGCGAAGACCGGTCAGCCCCAGCATTTT. Translated: CASSAKTGQPQHF. The chain is built from TRBV4-1 and TRBJ1-5; D is undetermined. The V end lost 5 bases, the J end lost 6 bases, and 11 bases lay between the germline ends. The CDR3 runs 13 residues. Looked up from germline, CDR1 is MGHRA and CDR2 is YSYEKL.

This clonotype was seen ten or more times. This chain connects TRBV15 to TRBJ2-5; 10 bases line up with TRBD2. The junction had 7 bases not matched to a gene; V was cut back by 4 bases and J by 5 bases. This CDR3 comprises 15 residues. The germline gives CDR1 LNHNV, CDR2 YYDKDF (reference sequence). The chain's CDR3 is CATSTKKREGETQYF. The CDR3 DNA follows: TGTGCCACCAGCACAAAAAAGCGGGAGGGGGAGACCCAGTACTTC.

Many counts were recorded for this clonotype. The chain is built from TRBV6-1 and TRBJ2-7, with 10 bases fitting TRBD2. V was clipped by 6 bases and J by 2 bases; unmatched bases: 7. Germline V CDR1 and CDR2: MNHNS, SASEGT. The CDR3 extends over 15 amino acids. The CDR3 DNA is TGTGCCAGCAGGGCCGGACTAGCGGATACCTACGAGCAGTACTTC. Protein sequence: CASRAGLADTYEQYF.

This clonotype was detected many times. This chain uses TRBV2 with TRBJ1-6; tentative D call: TRBD1 (5 bases). V lost 2 bases and J lost 9, with 11 bases in between. This CDR3 comprises 14 residues. Germline V gene sequence: CDR1 SNHLY, CDR2 FYNNEI. The DNA of the CDR3 is TGTGCCAGCAGTGAATCCGGGAGGGGTTCACCCCTCCACTTT. Encoded protein: CASSESGRGSPLHF.

The table lists this clonotype with many counts. The chain combines TRBV6-5 with TRBJ2-5; D may be TRBD2 (5 bases). Between the trimmed V and J ends, which lost 2 bases and 2 bases, there was a span of 6 bases. Germline CDR1 and CDR2: MNHEY and SVGAGI. The CDR3 covers 13 residues. Here the CDR3 DNA reads TGTGCCAGCAGTTACGGGAGACAAGAGACCCAGTACTTC. Its translation: CASSYGRQETQYF.

This clonotype was recorded at least ten times. The chain combines TRBV5-1 with TRBJ2-2; 9 positions agree with TRBD1. The CDR3 runs to 17 residues. J was trimmed by 4 bases and V by 4 bases; bases with no gene match: 11. The germline gives CDR1 SGHRS, CDR2 YFSETQ. The CDR3 sequence: CASSPTAGQGTTGELFF. As DNA, the CDR3 is TGCGCCAGCAGCCCCACGGCAGGACAGGGGACCACCGGGGAGCTGTTTTTT.

In its sample, this clonotype was seen many times. The V gene is TRBV9, the J gene TRBJ1-5; weak D call: TRBD1 (5 bases). Trimming stripped 4 bases from V and 6 bases from J, with 14 bases between. The CDR3 extends over 14 amino acids. The germline V gene has CDR1 SGDLS and CDR2 YYNGEE. CDR3 residues: CASSSAGSGQPQHF. The CDR3 DNA follows: TGTGCCAGCAGCTCCGCAGGGTCTGGTCAGCCCCAGCATTTT.

The chain joins TRBV27 to TRBJ2-2; D might be TRBD2 (5 bases). The V gene lost 5 bases and the J gene lost 6 bases, with 10 bases spanning the gap. CDR1 and CDR2 (germline): MNHEY, SMNVEV (reference sequence). CDR3 size: 13 residues. The CDR3 nucleotides are TGTGCCAGCAGTGGCGGGTGGGCCGGGGAGCTGTTTTTT. Encoded protein: CASSGGWAGELFF.

At least ten counts were recorded for this clonotype. The chain uses TRBV11-2 and TRBJ2-7; D may be TRBD1 or TRBD2 (5 bases each). Germline loops: CDR1 SGHAT, CDR2 FQNNGV. The germline V and J ends were trimmed by 2 bases and 1 base, with 12 bases remaining between them. The CDR3 length is 15 residues. DNA of the CDR3: TGTGCCAGCAGCTTAATGGGGGTAGGATCCTACGAGCAGTACTTC. Translating gives CASSLMGVGSYEQYF. Full variable domain (rest looked up from reference TRBV11-2 and TRBJ2-7): EAGVAQSPRYKIIEKRQSVAFWCNPISGHATLYWYQQILGQGPKLLIQFQNNGVVDDSQLPKDRFSAERLKGVDSTLKIQPAKLEDSAVYLCASSLMGVGSYEQYFGPGTRLTVT.

Ten or more counts support this clonotype. A read error may be the cause here, since a much bigger clone is one base away. The chain carries TRBV2 and TRBJ1-1; D call uncertain. V lost 3 bases to trimming and J lost 1 base, with 6 bases between them. Germline V gives CDR1 SNHLY, CDR2 FYNNEI. This CDR3 comprises 13 residues. CDR3 in amino acids: CASSDGRNTEAFF. The DNA for the CDR3 is TGTGCCAGCAGTGACGGGAGGAACACTGAAGCTTTCTTT.

This clonotype came up many times. The J gene is TRBJ2-7, the V gene TRBV28, with 11 bases that match TRBD2. CDR1 is MDHEN, CDR2 SYDVKM, per germline. The CDR3 totals 15 residues. V lost 4 bases and J lost 5; bases outside the gene matches: 7. CDR3 bases: TGTGCCAGCAGTTCCCCGGGACTAGCGGTACACGAGCAGTACTTC. Residues: CASSSPGLAVHEQYF.

This clonotype was detected ten times or more. This chain uses TRBV6-1 with TRBJ2-1, with D unclear. Per the germline V gene, CDR1 is MNHNS and CDR2 is SASEGT. The CDR3 runs to 16 residues. Trimming took 2 bases from V and 1 from J, leaving 12 bases between them. For the CDR3, the DNA is TGTGCCAGCAGTGAATCTGACGGCGGTTCCTACAATGAGCAGTTCTTC. Translation gives CASSESDGGSYNEQFF.

This clonotype was detected only once. The chain employs TRBV27 and TRBJ1-1; D is undetermined. The V gene's germline CDR1 is MNHEY and CDR2 SMNVEV (reference sequence). The CDR3 totals 13 residues. Trimming took off 8 bases at V and 4 bases at J, with 14 bases between the two ends. CDR3 loop: CASGSHGVTEAFF. CDR3 DNA sequence: TGTGCCAGCGGGTCCCACGGGGTCACTGAAGCTTTCTTT.

This clonotype was found many times. J is TRBJ2-7 and V is TRBV12-3 or TRBV12-4; D is ambiguous. The CDR3 length is 16 residues. Trimming took off 0 bases at V and 2 bases at J, with 14 bases between the two ends. CDR3 sequence (DNA): TGTGCCAGCAGTTTAGCGCGCGGTAGTGGCCCCTACGAGCAGTACTTC. Translation gives CASSLARGSGPYEQYF.

This clonotype was found many times. The rearrangement links TRBV9 to TRBJ1-2; D is perhaps TRBD1 (6 bases). CDR3 size: 13 residues. The germline CDR1 and CDR2 sequences are SGDLS and YYNGEE. Trimming left V 0 bases short and J 5 bases short, with 8 bases between. In DNA, the CDR3 is TGTGCCAGCAGCGTAGACAGGGCATATGGCTACACCTTC. Translating gives CASSVDRAYGYTF.

This clonotype was recorded at least ten times. The V gene is TRBV11-2, the J gene TRBJ2-6, with D perhaps being TRBD1 or TRBD2 (5 bases each). V was trimmed by 2 bases and J by 12 bases, leaving 11 bases between them. The CDR3 is made up of 13 amino acids. Germline V lookup: CDR1 SGHAT, CDR2 FQNNGV. CDR3 residues: CASSLPGPTVLTF. CDR3 sequence (DNA): TGTGCCAGCAGCTTACCGGGGCCAACCGTCCTGACTTTC.

This clonotype was counted at least ten times. The chain joins TRBV7-9 to TRBJ1-1; D gene uncertain. Germline CDR1 reads SEHNR; CDR2 reads FQNEAQ (reference sequence). The CDR3 consists of 14 residues. The V and J ends lost 5 bases and 1 base respectively, with 11 bases between them. CDR3 in DNA: TGTGCCAGCAGCCGTCTTACAGAGAACACTGAAGCTTTCTTT. This gives the protein CASSRLTENTEAFF.

This chain links TRBV12-3 or TRBV12-4 with TRBJ1-5; TRBD1 matches 7 bases. V was pared by 4 bases and J by 6 bases, with 9 bases of the junction left unmatched. The CDR3 contains 15 residues. CDR3: CASSYRGQDGQPQHF. In nucleotides, the CDR3 is TGTGCCAGCAGTTACAGGGGCCAGGATGGTCAGCCCCAGCATTTT.

The table lists this clonotype with many counts. J is TRBJ2-7 and V is TRBV20-1; 8 bases fit TRBD2. Losses at the gene ends were 1 base for V and 3 bases for J; bases not matched to a gene: 11. The CDR3 loop spans 16 amino acids. Germline V gene data show CDR1 as DFQATT and CDR2 as SNEGSKA (reference sequence). CDR3 amino acids: CSARATEAGGFYEQYF. CDR3 sequence (DNA): TGCAGTGCTAGAGCGACGGAGGCGGGAGGTTTCTACGAGCAGTACTTC.

There are many counts of this clonotype. This chain links TRBV29-1 with TRBJ2-4; 8 bases are a match to TRBD2. Looked up from germline, CDR1 is SQVTM and CDR2 is ANQGSEA. J lost 5 bases, V lost 7 bases, and 1 base had no gene match. The CDR3 spans 11 residues. Here the CDR3 reads CSAGGENIQYF. The CDR3 DNA sequence: TGCAGCGCCGGGGGGGAAAACATTCAGTACTTC.

This clonotype occurred many times. The chain carries TRBV7-9 and TRBJ2-5; the match to TRBD2 covers 12 bases. J lost 1 base, V lost 6 bases, and 3 bases had no gene match. Germline values: CDR1 SEHNR, CDR2 FQNEAQ (reference sequence). The CDR3 has 15 amino acids. CDR3 DNA: TGTGCCAGCAGTCGGACTAGCGGGACCCAAGAGACCCAGTACTTC. Translation gives CASSRTSGTQETQYF.

V usage is TRBV29-1 and J usage is TRBJ1-1, with TRBD1 as a possible D gene (5 bases). Germline V lookup: CDR1 SQVTM, CDR2 ANQGSEA. This CDR3 has 11 amino acids. V was trimmed by 7 bases and J by 8 bases, leaving 14 bases between them. CDR3 loop: CSAAGGGEAFF. CDR3 bases: TGCAGCGCCGCGGGGGGAGGAGAAGCTTTCTTT. The full variable domain, its missing parts supplied by reference TRBV29-1 and TRBJ1-1, is SAVISQKPSRDICQRGTSLTIQCQVDSQVTMMFWYRQQPGQSLTLIATANQGSEATYESGFVIDKFPISRPNLTFSTLTVSNMSPEDSSIYLCSAAGGGEAFFGQGTRLTVV.

This clonotype was picked up many times. This chain links TRBV5-1 with TRBJ1-1; no definite D call. This CDR3 spans 16 amino acids. The germline V gene encodes CDR1 SGHRS and CDR2 YFSETQ. V was trimmed by 4 bases and J by 3 bases, leaving 19 bases between them. The CDR3 sequence: CASSPWLSKVDTEAFF. The CDR3 bases are TGCGCCAGCAGCCCCTGGTTATCCAAGGTCGACACTGAAGCTTTCTTT.

This clonotype was seen many times. The rearrangement links TRBV11-2 to TRBJ2-2, with D perhaps TRBD2 (6 bases). The CDR3 runs to 18 residues. V was clipped by 2 bases and J by 4 bases, with 20 bases between them. Looked up from germline, CDR1 is SGHAT and CDR2 is FQNNGV. DNA of the CDR3: TGTGCCAGCAGCTTATGGGTGATCGGGACTCCATCCACCGGGGAGCTGTTTTTT. Its translation is CASSLWVIGTPSTGELFF.

In this sample, this clonotype turned up many times. The genes are TRBV6-5 and TRBJ2-7; TRBD2 matches at 11 bases. V lost 8 bases, J lost 7 bases, and 13 bases stayed unmatched. This CDR3 is built from 15 residues. Per the germline V gene, CDR1 is MNHEY and CDR2 is SVGAGI. CDR3 in DNA: TGTGCCAGCTACTGGCTAGCGGGAGGAGTATGGGAGCAGTACTTC. Amino acids: CASYWLAGGVWEQYF.

In this sample, this clonotype turned up many times. The gene calls are TRBV2 and TRBJ2-5; 9 nucleotides agree with TRBD1. From germline, CDR1 is SNHLY and CDR2 FYNNEI. The V gene end was trimmed by 7 bases and the J gene end by 5 bases; junction bases not matched to a gene: 8. CDR3 size: 14 residues. CDR3 coding DNA: TGTGCCAGCACGAGGACAGGGGTTGTGGAGACCCAGTACTTC. It is translated as CASTRTGVVETQYF. Drawing the rest from reference TRBV2 and TRBJ2-5, the complete variable domain is EPEVTQTPSHQVTQMGQEVILRCVPISNHLYFYWYRQILGQKVEFLVSFYNNEISEKSEIFDDQFSVERPDGSNFTLKIRSTKLEDSAMYFCASTRTGVVETQYFGPGTRLLVL.